Sequencing of this TCR beta chain was carried out in a study of CD8+ T cells in alopecia areata. Study-wide background: Treatment ran 6 to 18 months, with 6 months of follow-up afterward. The share of scalp area affected provided the severity score for treated patients. Study-level results: Clonality in lesional scalp, especially alopecia totalis/universalis, exceeded that of normal scalp. Mice showed clearer TCR sharing than patients did, a gap that was possibly HLA-related.

Treatment described: oral pan-JAK inhibitor, 5-10 mg twice daily. In this sample, this clone turned up a few times. The antigen is undetermined. Extracted RNA was reverse transcribed, and the resulting cDNA served as sequencing template. Assay: immunoSEQ multiplex PCR; the TCRdb copy retains only in-frame clones and omits some. The profile shows 90,000 to 150,000 clones, around 58% of them singletons. The CDR3 contains 15 residues. The germline CDR1 and CDR2 sequences are SEHNR and FQNEAQ (reference sequence). The V segment lost 5 bases and the J segment 2 bases; nucleotides outside the gene matches: 8.

This clonotype was obtained from a human donor with alopecia areata. This specimen consisted of CD8+ T cells sorted from blood, obtained at week 4, from a patient treated with tofacitinib. The J gene is TRBJ2-5, the V gene TRBV7-9; TRBD2 matches at 7 bases. CDR3 DNA sequence: TGTGCCAGCAGCCCAGGCGGGGGACCTCAAGAGACCCAGTACTTC. Its translation is CASSPGGGPQETQYF.